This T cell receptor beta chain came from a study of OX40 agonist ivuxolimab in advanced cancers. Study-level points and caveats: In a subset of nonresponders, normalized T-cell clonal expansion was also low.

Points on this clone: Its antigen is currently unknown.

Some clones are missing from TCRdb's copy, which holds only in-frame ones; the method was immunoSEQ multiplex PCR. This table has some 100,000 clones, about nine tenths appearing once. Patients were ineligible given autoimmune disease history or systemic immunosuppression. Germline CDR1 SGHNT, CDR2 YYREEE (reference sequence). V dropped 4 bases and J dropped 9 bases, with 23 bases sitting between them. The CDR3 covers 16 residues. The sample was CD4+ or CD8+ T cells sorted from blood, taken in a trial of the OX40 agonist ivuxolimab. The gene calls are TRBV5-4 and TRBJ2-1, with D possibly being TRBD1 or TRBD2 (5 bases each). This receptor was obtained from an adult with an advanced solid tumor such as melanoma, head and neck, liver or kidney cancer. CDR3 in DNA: TGTGCCAGCAGCCAGGGCCTACAGCGGTCTGCGGGTGAGCAGTTCTTC. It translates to CASSQGLQRSAGEQFF.